Below are 25 T cell receptor beta chains sequenced from a single sample in a study of blood T cell repertoires in COVID-19 (dated by TCRdb to 2020 to 2021). Library construction relied on the immunoSEQ multiplex PCR assay. TCRdb obtained this table from immuneACCESS and retained in-frame rearrangements with V and J assigned. These tables miss some clones; where compared with another copy, unresolved V genes account for less than half of the shortfall, and the remainder is unexplained. The sample table lists over 100,000 clones, roughly 82% of them with a count of one. 6.5% to 10% of the sample rests with the top ten. Specimen: peripheral blood. Every receptor here comes from an elderly woman with active or convalescent COVID-19.

The V gene is TRBV2, the J gene TRBJ1-6; TRBD1 matches at 8 bases. The V gene's germline CDR1 is SNHLY and CDR2 FYNNEI. The CDR3 runs to 16 residues. V shed 6 bases, J shed 0 bases, and the junction held 4 bases outside the gene matches. The CDR3 here is CASRAGGVSYNSPLHF. CDR3 nucleotides: TGTGCCAGCAGAGCAGGGGGCGTCTCCTATAATTCACCCCTCCACTTT.

The chain couples TRBV11-3 to TRBJ2-1; 10 nucleotides align to TRBD2. The V and J ends lost 1 base and 10 bases, in that order; junction bases with no gene match: 7. Germline V gives CDR1 SGHNT, CDR2 YENEEA. CDR3 length equals 15 residues. This CDR3 is CASSLGRLAGEEQFF. The CDR3, as DNA: TGTGCCAGCAGCTTAGGGAGGCTAGCGGGAGAAGAGCAGTTCTTC.

The V and J genes are TRBV10-3 and TRBJ1-1; D remains unclear. The length of the CDR3 is 11 residues. The V end was cut by 4 bases, the J end by 8 bases, with 8 bases between. The germline CDR1 and CDR2 sequences are ENHRY and SYGVKD. The CDR3, as DNA: TGTGCCATCAGTGTTGGAGAAGAAGCTTTCTTT. This translates into CAISVGEEAFF.

J is TRBJ2-7 and V is TRBV5-1, with 10 bases lining up with TRBD1. CDR3 length equals 14 residues. The germline V gene has CDR1 SGHRS and CDR2 YFSETQ. V dropped 4 bases and J dropped 2; count of bases not matched to a gene: 3. The CDR3 DNA reads as TGCGCCAGCAGCCCCGGGACAGGGGCCTACGAGCAGTACTTC. Its protein product is CASSPGTGAYEQYF.

V and J are TRBV19 and TRBJ2-1, with TRBD1 matching 11 bases. Germline V gene data show CDR1 as LNHDA and CDR2 as SQIVND (reference sequence). J was trimmed by 5 bases and V by 3 bases; bases with no gene match: 3. This CDR3 contains 15 residues. The CDR3 DNA reads as TGTGCCAGTAGTATTGGGACAGGGGGGCACAATGAGCAGTTCTTC. Protein product: CASSIGTGGHNEQFF.

The gene calls are TRBV10-3 and TRBJ1-5; 8 bases line up with TRBD1. The V gene end was trimmed by 10 bases and the J gene end by 0 bases; junction bases not matched to a gene: 8. The CDR3 covers 15 residues. Germline V CDR1 and CDR2: ENHRY, SYGVKD. The CDR3 bases are TGTGCCACCGGACAGGGAATCTATAGCAATCAGCCCCAGCATTTT. It encodes CATGQGIYSNQPQHF.

This chain uses TRBV29-1 with TRBJ1-4; maybe TRBD1 (5 bases). The V end was cut by 5 bases, the J end by 4 bases, with 14 bases between. This CDR3 region has 14 residues. Germline-derived CDR1 and CDR2 are SQVTM and ANQGSEA. The CDR3: CSVYKWGNNEKLFF. The CDR3 coding sequence is TGCAGCGTTTACAAATGGGGCAATAATGAAAAACTGTTTTTT.

This clone was seen a few times. The chain links TRBV5-4 to TRBJ2-7; 9 bases align to TRBD1. Germline V CDR1 and CDR2: SGHNT, YYREEE (reference sequence). After removal of 4 bases from V and 5 bases from J, the junction contained 4 bases not matched to a gene. The CDR3 covers 13 residues. In nucleotides, the CDR3 is TGTGCCAGCAGCATGGGACAGGGCGACGAGCAGTACTTC. This translates into CASSMGQGDEQYF.

This clone occurred a few times. This sequence joins TRBV6-6 and TRBJ2-1; 10 bases are a match to TRBD2. The germline gives CDR1 MNHNY, CDR2 SVGAGI (reference sequence). V trimming: 5 bases; J trimming: 11 bases; junction bases outside the gene matches: 6. This CDR3 contains 13 residues. CDR3: CASSQPTSGQQFF. In nucleotides, the CDR3 is TGTGCCAGCAGTCAACCGACTAGCGGGCAGCAGTTCTTC.

V and J are TRBV28 and TRBJ2-1; D might be TRBD2 (5 bases). Deletions cut 7 bases from V and 5 bases from J, with 12 bases between. Germline CDR1 MDHEN, CDR2 SYDVKM. The length of the CDR3 is 13 residues. In nucleotides, the CDR3 is TGTGCCAGCACCCCGGACTTGAACAATGAGCAGTTCTTC. This encodes CASTPDLNNEQFF.

The rearrangement uses TRBV6-5 and TRBJ2-1; TRBD2 matches 9 bases. Trimming took 7 bases from V and 6 from J; bases not matched to a gene: 10. The CDR3 has 15 amino acids. Per the germline V gene, CDR1 is MNHEY and CDR2 is SVGAGI. This chain's CDR3 is CASTVPGLASNEQFF. DNA of the CDR3: TGTGCCAGCACTGTCCCGGGACTAGCTTCCAATGAGCAGTTCTTC.

CDR3 residues: CASSHRRLAGRDEQFF. As DNA, the CDR3 is TGTGCCAGCAGCCATCGCAGACTAGCGGGACGGGATGAGCAGTTCTTC. The chain carries TRBV3-1 (or the pseudogene TRBV3-2) and TRBJ2-1; TRBD2 agrees at 11 bases. With V trimmed by 3 bases and J by 8 bases, 9 bases remained unmatched. Germline-derived CDR1 and CDR2 are LGHDT and YNNKEL (reference sequence). The CDR3 runs to 16 residues.

The chain recombines TRBV5-6 with TRBJ1-3; D is undetermined. Between the trimmed V and J ends, which lost 4 bases and 0 bases, there was a span of 2 bases. This CDR3 has 12 amino acids. Germline V gene data show CDR1 as SGHDT and CDR2 as YYEEEE. The CDR3 here is CASSLSGNTIYF. The CDR3 nucleotides are TGTGCCAGCAGCCTCTCTGGAAACACCATATATTTT.

The rearrangement joins TRBV27 to TRBJ2-7, with a possible D match to TRBD2 (6 bases). CDR1 MNHEY and CDR2 SMNVEV come from the germline V gene (reference sequence). Between the trimmed V and J ends, which lost 7 bases and 7 bases, there was a span of 20 bases. The CDR3 is 14 residues long. CDR3 protein: CASTRAGGAQEQYF. DNA of the CDR3: TGTGCCAGCACGCGGGCGGGCGGGGCCCAGGAGCAGTACTTC.

The gene calls are TRBV28 and TRBJ2-5; 7 bases match TRBD1. Germline V gene data show CDR1 as MDHEN and CDR2 as SYDVKM. The trim removed 5 bases at V and 2 bases at J, leaving 5 bases unmatched. CDR3 length: 14 residues. The CDR3 sequence: CASSNRGRQETQYF. The DNA of the CDR3 is TGTGCCAGCAGTAACAGGGGTAGGCAAGAGACCCAGTACTTC. The entire variable domain, with the rest obtained from reference TRBV28 and TRBJ2-5, is as follows: DVKVTQSSRYLVKRTGEKVFLECVQDMDHENMFWYRQDPGLGLRLIYFSYDVKMKEKGDIPEGYSVSREKKERFSLILESASTNQTSMYLCASSNRGRQETQYFGPGTRLLVL.

The V gene is TRBV7-2, the J gene TRBJ1-5; 7 bases line up with TRBD1. Trimming took 0 bases from V and 7 from J; bases not matched to a gene: 3. Per germline, CDR1 SGHTA and CDR2 FQGNSA. The CDR3 has 14 residues. DNA for the CDR3: TGTGCCAGCAGCTTAGCCCGACAGGGCCAGCCCCAGCATTTT. It encodes CASSLARQGQPQHF.

In DNA form, the CDR3 reads TGTGCCAGCAGCGACCCCAGGGGCAGCCAGCCCCAGCATTTT. Translation gives CASSDPRGSQPQHF. This sequence joins TRBV6-6 and TRBJ1-5; the D gene is possibly TRBD1 (6 bases). Germline CDR1 is MNHNY and CDR2 is SVGAGI (reference sequence). V shed 6 bases and J shed 7 bases, with 16 bases lying between them. This CDR3 has 14 amino acids.

The chain couples TRBV4-2 to TRBJ2-1; the D gene is possibly TRBD2 (6 bases). The CDR3 length is 16 residues. Looked up from germline, CDR1 is LGHNA and CDR2 is YNFKEQ. Trimming removed 1 base from V and 1 base from J, with 11 bases in between. The CDR3 nucleotides are TGTGCCAGCAGCCAAGGCGCGGGGCCGTCCTACAATGAGCAGTTCTTC. Translated: CASSQGAGPSYNEQFF.

The J gene is TRBJ1-2, the V gene TRBV5-1; TRBD1 matches 8 bases. Germline values: CDR1 SGHRS, CDR2 YFSETQ. The CDR3 has 15 residues. J lost 6 bases, V lost 0 bases, and 7 bases had no gene match. CDR3 sequence: CASSLALTGADGYTF. The CDR3 nucleotides are TGCGCCAGCAGCTTGGCCCTGACAGGGGCGGATGGCTACACCTTC.

This clone was recorded once. This chain links TRBV5-4 with TRBJ1-1; TRBD1 matches 12 bases. The CDR3 runs 17 residues. CDR1 and CDR2 from the germline V gene are SGHNT and YYREEE (reference sequence). J lost 0 bases, V lost 2 bases, and 5 bases had no gene match. CDR3 amino acids: CASSFGGQGALNTEAFF. The CDR3 nucleotides read TGTGCCAGCAGCTTTGGGGGACAGGGGGCTTTGAACACTGAAGCTTTCTTT. Based on the CDR3 plus reference TRBV5-4 and TRBJ1-1, the full variable domain is ETGVTQSPTHLIKTRGQQVTLRCSSQSGHNTVSWYQQALGQGPQFIFQYYREEENGRGNFPPRFSGLQFPNYSSELNVNALELDDSALYLCASSFGGQGALNTEAFFGQGTRLTVV.

This chain uses TRBV28 with TRBJ2-3, with 9 bases lining up with TRBD1. Losses at the gene ends were 3 bases for V and 2 bases for J; bases not matched to a gene: 3. Germline values: CDR1 MDHEN, CDR2 SYDVKM. This CDR3 region has 15 residues. The CDR3 here is CASSFWDRVTDTQYF. The DNA for the CDR3 is TGTGCCAGCAGTTTTTGGGACAGGGTCACAGATACGCAGTATTTT.

This chain connects TRBV27 to TRBJ2-1; D perhaps matches TRBD2 (5 bases). With 5 bases removed from V and 0 bases from J, the gap between germline ends came to 11 bases. The germline V gene encodes CDR1 MNHEY and CDR2 SMNVEV (reference sequence). This CDR3 is built from 15 residues. The CDR3 DNA reads TGTGCCAGCAGTAGACTGGGGAGCTCCTACAATGAGCAGTTCTTC. As protein: CASSRLGSSYNEQFF.

The chain has TRBV4-1 and TRBJ2-2; weak D call: TRBD1 (5 bases). This CDR3 contains 16 residues. The V end was cut by 1 base, the J end by 6 bases, with 15 bases between. Germline assignment: CDR1 MGHRA and CDR2 YSYEKL. CDR3 sequence (DNA): TGCGCCAGCAGCCAAGTTGGGCAGGGCCGCGCCGGGGAGCTGTTTTTT. It specifies CASSQVGQGRAGELFF.

This chain connects TRBV3-1 (or the pseudogene TRBV3-2) to TRBJ1-1; D gene unclear. Germline lookup yields CDR1 LGHDT and CDR2 YNNKEL (reference sequence). Trimming shortened V by 0 bases and J by 3 bases, and 8 bases separated the two germline ends. This CDR3 is built from 14 residues. The CDR3: CASSQDEYDTEAFF. CDR3 sequence (DNA): TGTGCCAGCAGCCAAGATGAGTATGACACTGAAGCTTTCTTT.

This clone has only one observation. This chain connects TRBV12-5 to TRBJ1-2; no clear D. The length of the CDR3 is 12 residues. Germline loops: CDR1 LGHNT, CDR2 FRNRAP. V was trimmed by 5 bases and J by 6 bases, leaving 10 bases between them. CDR3 in amino acids: CASGPTLNGYTF. Here the CDR3 DNA reads TGTGCTAGTGGTCCGACTCTGAATGGCTACACCTTC.